The source of this T cell receptor beta chain is a study of blood T cell repertoires in COVID-19 (dated by TCRdb to the early 2020s). Study-level background: Collaborator samples came from the United States, Italy and Spain and covered acute and convalescent phases of COVID-19. The repertoires were released in a freely available public database intended as a resource for research on the immune response to SARS-CoV-2. The prospective study material was composed of cDNA or gDNA derived from T cells, B-cell-depleted T cells, or PBMCs. Where available, HLA class I and class II types were obtained from metadata supplied by the sample provider rather than from assay-based typing. Sample metadata almost always included a de-identified subject ID, COVID-19 status, age in years and sex. The samples were drawn from the first 160 participants of the ongoing ImmuneRACE study and from 950 to 1,500 subjects provided by 6 global collaborators. The dataset comprised deeply sampled blood TCRbeta repertoires from subjects exposed to, actively infected with, or recovered from COVID-19.

General conclusions and limits of the study: The quantity of clinical and demographic metadata differed by source and by participant and was supplied without curation.

A second Seattle source provided samples from volunteer blood donors who had recovered from COVID-19. Each collaborating institution followed its own protocols to collect whole blood in K2EDTA tubes. For TCRbeta analysis, collaborator samples were shipped as frozen whole blood, as isolated PBMCs, or as DNA extracted from either sample type. TCRbeta CDR3 regions were amplified from genomic DNA by means of the immunoSEQ Assay, a bias-controlled multiplex PCR. In the paper's pipeline: Within the assay, amplification of reference gene primers was used to estimate how many nucleated cells each sample contained. Sequence reads were collapsed and filtered to measure the absolute abundance of every unique TCRbeta CDR3 rearrangement. For each sample, productive Simpson clonality was calculated by taking the square root of Simpson's diversity index across productive rearrangements. Imported from immuneACCESS, the table was reduced by TCRdb to in-frame sequences with V and J called. These copies leave out some clones; in studies compared against another copy, an unresolved V gene accounts for under half, and the cause of the remainder is not known. The DNA gave D and trimming, while V, J and clone size come from that table. The table for this sample lists about 260,000 clones; 88% of them were counted only once. 4% of the sample belongs to the ten largest clones.

Trimming removed 3 bases from V and 5 bases from J; the gene matches leave 8 bases unexplained. Reading from cysteine to phenylalanine, the CDR3 counts 16 amino acids. The sequence is cut down to CDR3 DNA, 48 bases in frame from base 1. Taken from the germline V gene, the CDR1 and CDR2 loops are MGHRA and YSYEKL. A word on this clone: Its recognized antigen is unknown. Per-nucleotide qualities are absent, and no much larger clonotype sits a single base away.

Sequenced input: peripheral blood. The chain is made from TRBV4-1 and TRBJ2-1, and 9 junction bases match TRBD1. The clonotype was recovered from a man aged 55 to 70 who had recovered from COVID-19. CDR3 sequence: CASSHHPGQGNNEQFF. In nucleotide form, the sequence is TGCGCCAGCAGCCATCATCCGGGACAGGGTAACAATGAGCAGTTCTTC.